This T cell receptor beta chain is drawn from a study of cytomegalovirus exposure and HLA in healthy donors. Findings and limits, study-wide: Later analysis associated a missense DCLRE1C variant with TCR beta V- and J-gene trimming. Reported results showed that the classifier diagnosed cytomegalovirus status with high specificity and sensitivity. Likely technical artifact: a cluster of highly shared sequence variants.

The PCR ran on 60 Vbeta and 13 Jbeta primers. Profiling relied on immunoSEQ multiplex PCR, and the TCRdb table lists in-frame clones only, not all of them. The table includes around 130,000 clones, approximately 80% detected once. To note about this clone: Its target is unknown.

This receptor was identified in a man aged 35-49 years in good health and CMV-seronegative. What was sequenced was PBMCs.

In DNA, the CDR3 is TGCGCCAGCAGCCCTACGGGGGACGGGACAGATACGCAGTATTTT. Its translation is CASSPTGDGTDTQYF. The chain carries TRBV4-3 and TRBJ2-3, with D tentatively TRBD2 (6 bases). In germline, CDR1 is LGHNA, CDR2 YSLEER. The CDR3 totals 15 residues. The V gene lost 4 bases and the J gene lost 3 bases, with 14 bases spanning the gap.